These T cell receptor beta chains were read from a single sample in a study of Ad26.COV2.S vaccination and SARS-CoV-2 variants. The data were produced by immunoSEQ multiplex PCR, yet TCRdb's version contains in-frame clones alone and is incomplete. The sample has 300,000 to 400,000 clones; 88% are singletons. The sequencing used peripheral blood, collected in a trial of Ad26.COV2.S vaccine versus placebo. The receptors stem from a person aged 18-60 years who received the Ad26.COV2.S COVID-19 vaccine or a placebo. CDR3s include the opening cysteine and the closing phenylalanine or tryptophan. D genes are given only for firm matches.

TRBV30	-	TRBJ2-3	CAWSVLVKADTQYF
TRBV30	-	TRBJ2-3	CAWSGGIGGAPDTQYF
TRBV19	-	TRBJ2-7	CASSAIWGSPYEQYF
TRBV11-3	-	TRBJ1-3	CASSLTSYGNTIYF
TRBV19	-	TRBJ1-1	CASSTDSTPNTEAFF
TRBV18	TRBD1	TRBJ1-2	CASSPMTGDGYTF
TRBV11-3	-	TRBJ1-1	CASSLGTGAGPTNTEAFF
TRBV27	-	TRBJ2-7	CASSPRNSYEQYF
TRBV30	-	TRBJ1-4	CAWSVLGGQGKLFF
TRBV6-1	-	TRBJ2-4	CASSESYKNIQYF
TRBV7-2	TRBD1	TRBJ1-6	CASSLLADRANSPLHF
TRBV7-3	-	TRBJ1-1	CASSLIVNTEAFF
TRBV5-5	-	TRBJ2-7	CASSLKPPITYEQYF
TRBV5-5	-	TRBJ1-1	CASSFSHRSANTEAFF
TRBV4-3	-	TRBJ1-5	CASSQDRAAGGQPQHF
TRBV24-1	TRBD1	TRBJ2-1	CATSDMTGEFF
TRBV5-1	TRBD2	TRBJ2-7	CASTPGGGPDEQYF
TRBV30	TRBD1	TRBJ1-2	CAWQGAGYTF
TRBV25-1	-	TRBJ2-1	CASSHPGSRANEQFF
TRBV18	-	TRBJ2-7	CASSPSTYEQYF